This record covers a single T cell receptor beta chain. Antigen unknown. Blood donors were healthy children aged 16-56 months and healthy nonsmoking adults. Each sample had roughly 19,000–110,000 sorted naive CD8+ T cells. The record originates from a study of naive CD8 T cells in extremely preterm neonates. Study summary: Abstract and methods disagree on adult ages: 25-50 versus 20-50 years.

The length of the CDR3 is 14 residues. V lost 1 base to trimming and J lost 7 bases, with 10 bases between them. Germline V gene data show CDR1 as SEHNR and CDR2 as FQNEAQ (reference sequence). Study-wide results and limits: Preterm CDR3s were shorter than older groups', with fewer N additions and less trimming.

Profiling relied on immunoSEQ multiplex PCR, and the TCRdb table lists in-frame clones only, not all of them. The table lists around 6,000 clones, approximately 96% of them singletons. Input material: naive CD8+ T cells from blood. The chain has TRBV7-9 and TRBJ1-4, with a weak D call TRBD1 (6 bases). The sequence was collected from a human donor in good health. The CDR3 region is CASSLGGQAEKLFF. DNA of the CDR3: TGTGCCAGCAGCTTAGGGGGGCAGGCTGAAAAACTGTTTTTT.